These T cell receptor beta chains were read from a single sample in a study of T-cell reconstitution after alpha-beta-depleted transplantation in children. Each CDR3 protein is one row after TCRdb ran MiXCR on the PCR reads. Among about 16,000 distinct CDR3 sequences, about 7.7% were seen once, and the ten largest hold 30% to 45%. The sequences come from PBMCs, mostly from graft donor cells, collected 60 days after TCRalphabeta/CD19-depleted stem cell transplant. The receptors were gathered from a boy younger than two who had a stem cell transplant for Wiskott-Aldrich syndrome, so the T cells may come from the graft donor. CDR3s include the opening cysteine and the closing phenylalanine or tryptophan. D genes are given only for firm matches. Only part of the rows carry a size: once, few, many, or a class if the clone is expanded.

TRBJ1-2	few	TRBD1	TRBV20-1	TGCAGAGCGGGACAGGGCTTAGGCTACACCTTC	CRAGQGLGYTF
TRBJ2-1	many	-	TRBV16	TGTGCCAGCAGCCAACAGGGGCTTAGGCAGTTCTTC	CASSQQGLRQFF
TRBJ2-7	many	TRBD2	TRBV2	TGTGCCAGCGAACTAGCGGGAGTCGGGGAGCAGTACTTC	CASELAGVGEQYF
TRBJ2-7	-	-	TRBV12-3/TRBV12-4	TGTGCCATCTGTTTTGGGAAAGACCGGGCCACATACAGGCTCAACGAGCAGTACTTC	CAICFGKDRATYRLNEQYF
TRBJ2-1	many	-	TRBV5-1	TGCGCCAGCAGCAAAGTAGATCCCGACTACAATGAGCAGTTCTTC	CASSKVDPDYNEQFF
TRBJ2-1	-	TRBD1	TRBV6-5	TGTGCCAGCAGTTACGGGGTCAGGGGGTTAGAGCAGTTCTTC	CASSYGVRGLEQFF
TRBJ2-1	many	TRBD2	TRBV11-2	TGTGCCAGCATCTCCGGGACTAGCGGGAGGGGGGCCTACAATGAGCAGTTCTTC	CASISGTSGRGAYNEQFF
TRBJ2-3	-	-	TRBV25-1	TGTGCCAGCAGTGGCATGGGAACCGATACGCAGTATTTT	CASSGMGTDTQYF
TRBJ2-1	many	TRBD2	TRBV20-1	TGCAGTGCTACCCCCTTAGCGGGAACCTACAATGAGCAGTTCTTC	CSATPLAGTYNEQFF
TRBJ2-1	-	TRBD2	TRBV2	TGTGCCAGCAGTCTCAGTAGCGGGAGGCCCAATGAGCAGTTCTTC	CASSLSSGRPNEQFF
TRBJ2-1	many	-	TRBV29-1	TGCAGCGTTGATAAGCACCTCTCCTACAATGAGCAGTTCTTC	CSVDKHLSYNEQFF
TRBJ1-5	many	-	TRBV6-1	TGTGCCAGCAGTGGAAATCAGCCCCAGCATTTT	CASSGNQPQHF
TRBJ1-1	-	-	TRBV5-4	TGTGCCAGCAGCCCTTGGGGGACGAACACTGAAGCTTTCTTT	CASSPWGTNTEAFF
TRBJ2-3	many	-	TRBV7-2	TGTGCCAGCAGACCGACAGTTAGCACAGATACGCAGTATTTT	CASRPTVSTDTQYF
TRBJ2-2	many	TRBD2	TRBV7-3	TGTGCCAGCAGCTTGAATTCCGGGACTAGCCACACCGGGGAGCTGTTTTTT	CASSLNSGTSHTGELFF
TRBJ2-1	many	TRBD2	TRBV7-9	TGTGCCAGCAGCTCCAGCGGGAGTGGGTACAATGAGCAGTTCTTC	CASSSSGSGYNEQFF
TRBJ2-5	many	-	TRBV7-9	TGTGCCAGCAGCATCAGGACCCTCCAAGAGACCCAGTACTTC	CASSIRTLQETQYF
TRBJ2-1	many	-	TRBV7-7	TGTGCCAGCAGCTCAGGACCGAGTTCATCCTACAATGAGCAGTTCTTC	CASSSGPSSSYNEQFF
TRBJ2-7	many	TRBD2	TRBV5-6	TGTGCCAGCAGCTTCCAGCGGGGTTACGAGCAGTACTTC	CASSFQRGYEQYF
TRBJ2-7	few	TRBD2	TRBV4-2	TGTGCCAGCAGCCAAGAAGGGGAGTGTGGACTAGCGGGAGGGCCGGCCTACGAGCAGTACTTC	CASSQEGECGLAGGPAYEQYF
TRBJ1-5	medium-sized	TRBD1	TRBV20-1	TGCAGTGCTAGAGAGTTCCACAGGGGTACGGGGCAGCCCCAGCATTTT	CSAREFHRGTGQPQHF
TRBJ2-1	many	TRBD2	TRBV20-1	TGCAGTGCTAGACCGGGACTAGCGGCCGACAATGAGCAGTTCTTC	CSARPGLAADNEQFF
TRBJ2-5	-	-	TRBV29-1	TGCAGCGCCCGGGTATTGGGGACCCAGTACTTC	CSARVLGTQYF
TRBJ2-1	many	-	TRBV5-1	TGCGCCAGCACCCGGGACGTCAACAATGAGCAGTTCTTC	CASTRDVNNEQFF
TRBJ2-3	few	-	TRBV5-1	TGCGCCAGCAGCCCCAACCTAGGGCCAGATACGCAGTATTTT	CASSPNLGPDTQYF
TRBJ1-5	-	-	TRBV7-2	TGTGCCAGCAGCTTAGACCGGGGGCGCAGTGGGTCCCAGCATTTT	CASSLDRGRSGSQHF
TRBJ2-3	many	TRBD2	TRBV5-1	TGCGCCAGCAGCTTGATTAGCGGGGGGCTATGCACAGATACGCAGTATTTT	CASSLISGGLCTDTQYF
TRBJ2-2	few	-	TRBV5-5	TGTGCCAGCAGCTTGGTGGGGTGGCTAGTTAGCGCCGGGGAGCTGTTTTTT	CASSLVGWLVSAGELFF
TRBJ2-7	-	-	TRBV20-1	TGCAGTGCTAGAGATCTGGGCGGTTCCTACGAGCAGTACTTC	CSARDLGGSYEQYF
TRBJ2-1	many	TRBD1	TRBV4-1	TGCGCCAGCAGCCGCTACCGGGACAGCAATGAGCAGTTCTTC	CASSRYRDSNEQFF
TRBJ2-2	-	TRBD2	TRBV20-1	TGCAGTGCTAGACTAGCGGGAGTTGCCGGGGAGCTGTTTTTT	CSARLAGVAGELFF
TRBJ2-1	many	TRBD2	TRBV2	TGTGCCAGCAGTTCCCTAGCGGGAGCATACAATGAGCAGTTCTTC	CASSSLAGAYNEQFF
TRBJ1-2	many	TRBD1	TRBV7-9	TGTGCCAGCAGCCCGGGACAGGGGATGGGGGGCTACACCTTC	CASSPGQGMGGYTF
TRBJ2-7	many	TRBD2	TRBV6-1	TGTGCCAGCAGGCTAGGACTAGCGGGGATCTACGAGCAGTACTTC	CASRLGLAGIYEQYF
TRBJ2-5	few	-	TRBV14	TGTGCCAGCAGCCAAGGTCGCCGCGACTCTGAAGAGACCCAGTACTTC	CASSQGRRDSEETQYF
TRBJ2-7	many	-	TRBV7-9	TGTGCCAGCAGCCCATCGGGACACCTCTACGAGCAGTACTTC	CASSPSGHLYEQYF
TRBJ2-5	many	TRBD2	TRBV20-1	TGCAGTGCTAGAGATTCGGGGGGGGAAGGAGAGACCCAGTACTTC	CSARDSGGEGETQYF
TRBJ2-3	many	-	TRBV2	TGTGCCAGCAGTGTGTTAGATACGCAGTATTTT	CASSVLDTQYF
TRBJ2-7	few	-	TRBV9	TGTGCCAGCACAGCGGACCGTGGCTCGGGAGAGCAGTACTTC	CASTADRGSGEQYF
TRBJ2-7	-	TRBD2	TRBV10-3	TGTGCCACCACTGGGCTAGCGGGAGACGAGCAGTACTTC	CATTGLAGDEQYF
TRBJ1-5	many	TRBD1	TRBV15	TGTGCCACCAGCCCCCGGGACAGGGTGCGTCAGCCCCAGCATTTT	CATSPRDRVRQPQHF
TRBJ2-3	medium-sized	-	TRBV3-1	TGTGCCAGCAGCTACAAGATAAGAAGGCCAGATACGCAGTATTTT	CASSYKIRRPDTQYF
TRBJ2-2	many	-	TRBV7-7	TGTGCCAGCAGCTTAGGCCCGACTCTACCGACTCGCACCGGGGAGCTGTTTTTT	CASSLGPTLPTRTGELFF
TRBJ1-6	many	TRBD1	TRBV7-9	TGTGCCAGCAGCTTAGGGACAGGGCGTCGTTGGAGGGCACCCCTCCACTTT	CASSLGTGRRWRAPLHF